These T cell receptor beta chains were read from a single sample in a study of T-cell reconstitution after alpha-beta-depleted transplantation in children. Via MiXCR, TCRdb re-called the PCR reads, giving one row per CDR3 protein. Among roughly 200,000 distinct CDR3 sequences listed, about 14% were seen once. The starting material was PBMCs from the stem cell graft donor, obtained from the stem cell graft. Receptors were obtained from a human donor who donated a stem cell graft to a child with acute lymphoblastic leukemia. CDR3s include the opening cysteine and the closing phenylalanine or tryptophan. D genes are given only for firm matches. Part of the rows lack a size; the others show once, few, many or a class for expanded clones.

d_gene	abundance	v_gene	j_gene	CDR3nt	CDR3aa
-	-	TRBV11-1	TRBJ1-3	TGTGCCAGCAGCGCATGGACAGACACTGGAAACACCATATATTTT	CASSAWTDTGNTIYF
-	few	TRBV20-1	TRBJ1-5	TGCAGTGCTGCGCGGGAGGGCAATCAGCCCCAGCATTTT	CSAAREGNQPQHF
-	many	TRBV4-1	TRBJ1-2	TGCGCCAGCAGCCAAGATCGGTCCGGGGAGTTATATTATTATGGCTACACCTTC	CASSQDRSGELYYYGYTF
-	few	TRBV11-3	TRBJ2-3	TGTGCCAGCAGCCCCGTGTCAAGCGACCCAGATACGCAGTATTTT	CASSPVSSDPDTQYF
TRBD2	few	TRBV18	TRBJ2-4	TGTGCCAGCTCACTTAACCAGTGGGCTAGCGGGAGTAAAAACATTCAGTACTTC	CASSLNQWASGSKNIQYF
TRBD1	many	TRBV11-1	TRBJ2-2	TGTGCCAGCAGCTTAGTGCGGCTAAGGGACAGGCTTGCCACCGGGGAGCTGTTTTTT	CASSLVRLRDRLATGELFF
TRBD1	few	TRBV12-3/TRBV12-4	TRBJ2-1	TGTGCCAGCAGTTCCCGGACAGGGGGGAAGGATGAGCAGTTCTTC	CASSSRTGGKDEQFF
TRBD1	many	TRBV6-5	TRBJ2-7	TGTGCCAGCAGTTCATCTCGGACAGGAGTCGGACAGTACTTC	CASSSSRTGVGQYF
-	-	TRBV5-1	TRBJ2-5	TGCGCCAGCAGCTTGGATGGAGAGACCCAGTACTTC	CASSLDGETQYF
-	-	TRBV12-3/TRBV12-4	TRBJ2-5	TGTGCCAGCAGTCCGGCGGGGCACTACTGGGGGGAGACCCAGTACTTC	CASSPAGHYWGETQYF
TRBD2	many	TRBV5-1	TRBJ2-7	TGCGCCAGCAGGCGACTAGCGGGAGGATCCGAGCAGTACTTC	CASRRLAGGSEQYF
TRBD2	many	TRBV7-8	TRBJ2-5	TGTGCCAGCAGCTTAGGACAGCGGGAGTTTCAAGAGACCCAGTACTTC	CASSLGQREFQETQYF
-	many	TRBV20-1	TRBJ2-7	TGCAGTGCTGAGGGGGGGTCGGACTACGAGCAGTACTTC	CSAEGGSDYEQYF
-	many	TRBV7-9	TRBJ2-3	TGTGCCAGCAATCGGGGGCTTAGCACAGATACGCAGTATTTT	CASNRGLSTDTQYF
TRBD2	many	TRBV12-3/TRBV12-4	TRBJ2-1	TGTGCCAGCGGGATCGGACTAGCGGGAGGGAACGTTGAGCAGTTCTTC	CASGIGLAGGNVEQFF
-	many	TRBV7-9	TRBJ1-2	TGTGCCAGCAGCTTAGACGGAGCTAACTATGGCTACACCTTC	CASSLDGANYGYTF
-	many	TRBV10-2	TRBJ2-3	TGCGCCAGCAGTGAAGGAAGCGTGACAGATACGCAGTATTTT	CASSEGSVTDTQYF
-	-	TRBV7-8	TRBJ1-2	TGTGCCAGCAGCTTAGTGGGTTCAGAAGTAAACTATGGCTACACCTTC	CASSLVGSEVNYGYTF
-	many	TRBV7-8	TRBJ1-4	TGTGCCAGCAGCTTGGGGAGTTCTAATGAAAAACTGTTTTTT	CASSLGSSNEKLFF
TRBD2	many	TRBV20-1	TRBJ2-1	TGCAGGGAACGGACTAGCGGGAGGGATGAGCAGTTCTTC	CRERTSGRDEQFF
-	many	TRBV30	TRBJ2-7	TGTGCCCTTAGTGTGCGGGGAACGGAGGAGCAGTACTTC	CALSVRGTEEQYF
-	-	TRBV27	TRBJ2-6	TGTGCCAGCAGTTCCACTACCAGGGGTGGGGCCAACGGCCTGACTTTC	CASSSTTRGGANGLTF
-	-	TRBV20-1	TRBJ1-5	TGCAGTGCTAGACCCCTCACAGAGCCGGGTGAGCCCCAGCATTTT	CSARPLTEPGEPQHF
-	few	TRBV12-3/TRBV12-4	TRBJ2-1	TGTGCCAGCAGCATGGGGGTCCCTTTTCGGGTTAATGAGCAGTTCTTC	CASSMGVPFRVNEQFF
TRBD1	many	TRBV5-1	TRBJ2-1	TGCGCCAGCAGCTTGGCAGGGGGAGCGGTCAATGAGCAGTTCTTC	CASSLAGGAVNEQFF
-	many	TRBV12-3/TRBV12-4	TRBJ2-7	TGTGCCAGCAGTGTATCGGGGAGAGAGCAGTACTTC	CASSVSGREQYF
-	-	TRBV4-1	TRBJ2-6	TGCGCCAGCAGCCAAATATCTTCTGGGGCCAACGTCCTGACTTTC	CASSQISSGANVLTF
TRBD1	-	TRBV5-4	TRBJ2-3	TGTGCCAGCAGCTTGCCCGGACAGGGGGCAGGGGATACGCAGTATTTT	CASSLPGQGAGDTQYF
TRBD1	few	TRBV6-2/TRBV6-3	TRBJ1-2	TGTGCCAGCAGTTTTCGTGCGGGACAGCGTTTTAACTATGGCTACACCTTC	CASSFRAGQRFNYGYTF
TRBD2	many	TRBV6-1	TRBJ2-1	TGTGCCAGCAAGGTAGCGGGAGCCCTCTACAATGAGCAGTTCTTC	CASKVAGALYNEQFF
TRBD1	many	TRBV10-3	TRBJ2-4	TGTGCCATCAGTGTTGGTACAGGGGTAAACATTCAGTACTTC	CAISVGTGVNIQYF
-	many	TRBV10-3	TRBJ2-1	TGTGCCATCAGTGAGGCCGGATCCTACAATGAGCAGTTCTTC	CAISEAGSYNEQFF
-	many	TRBV20-1	TRBJ2-5	TGCAGTGCTCCTGACAGGTCCCGGGAGCCCGTGGGGAAAGAGACCCAGTACTTC	CSAPDRSREPVGKETQYF
TRBD1	many	TRBV12-3/TRBV12-4	TRBJ2-7	TGTGCCAGCAGTACTCGGACAGGAATAACCTACGAGCAGTACTTC	CASSTRTGITYEQYF
-	few	TRBV7-6	TRBJ2-1	TGTGCCAGCAGCTTAGGCCGGGACGCCAATGAGCAGTTCTTC	CASSLGRDANEQFF
TRBD2	many	TRBV11-2	TRBJ2-2	TGTGCCAGCAGCACAAGGACTAGCGGGAGGCCAGGGGAGCTGTTTTTT	CASSTRTSGRPGELFF
TRBD1	-	TRBV29-1	TRBJ2-2	TGCAGCGCCAGCCGGACAGGGTCGGGCACCGGGGAGCTGTTTTTT	CSASRTGSGTGELFF
-	-	TRBV12-3/TRBV12-4	TRBJ2-3	TGTGCCAGCAGCCGACTACTAGGAGGGTCAGATACGCAGTATTTT	CASSRLLGGSDTQYF
TRBD1	many	TRBV5-1	TRBJ2-1	TGCGCCAGCAGCTTTGGGACAGGGGTGGACAATGAGCAGTTCTTC	CASSFGTGVDNEQFF
TRBD2	-	TRBV10-2	TRBJ2-7	TGCGCCAGCAAGGAGGCGGGAGGCACCGAGCAGTACTTC	CASKEAGGTEQYF
-	many	TRBV30	TRBJ1-4	TGTGCCTGGAGCCGGAGGGGAGGGGGGAATGAAAAACTGTTTTTT	CAWSRRGGGNEKLFF
-	-	TRBV6-1	TRBJ1-5	TGTGCCAGCAGTGAGGGGCACAGTTACAATCAGCCCCAGCATTTT	CASSEGHSYNQPQHF
-	-	TRBV12-3/TRBV12-4	TRBJ2-1	TGTGCCAGCAGTTTATGGGGGGGGGCTAAGGAGGAGCAGTTCTTC	CASSLWGGAKEEQFF
TRBD2	few	TRBV20-1	TRBJ2-3	TGCAGTGCTGGAAGACTAGCGGAGAACACAGATACGCAGTATTTT	CSAGRLAENTDTQYF